The next 16 T cell receptor beta chains were all read from a single sample in a study of read filtering for tumor transcriptome and immune sequencing. Molecular barcoded adaptors covering alpha/delta and beta/gamma chains were used on about 0.4 ug RNA. TCRdb re-called the reads through MiXCR, storing one row per CDR3 protein. There are about 38,000 distinct CDR3 sequences in the sample; about 14% occur only once, and more than 15% lies in the top ten. Input material: a population of CD138-negative cells sorted from bone marrow. The source is a donor aged 40 or older with multiple myeloma.

This clonotype was seen at least ten times. J is TRBJ2-3 and V is TRBV7-3, with 8 positions matching TRBD1. The CDR3 extends over 15 amino acids. Unmatched junction bases numbered 5, after V lost 5 bases and J lost 1 base. Looked up from germline, CDR1 is SGHTA and CDR2 is FQGTGA. Here the CDR3 DNA reads TGTGCCAGCAGCGCGACAGGGGTTGGCACAGATACGCAGTATTTT. Protein product: CASSATGVGTDTQYF.

This chain connects TRBV5-1 to TRBJ2-1, with D perhaps matching TRBD2 (5 bases). This CDR3 has 13 residues. V was clipped by 0 bases and J by 9 bases, with 10 bases between them. Germline CDR1 SGHRS, CDR2 YFSETQ. The CDR3 region is CASSLGELGEQFF. DNA for the CDR3: TGCGCCAGCAGCTTGGGGGAGCTTGGTGAGCAGTTCTTC.

This clonotype was counted at least ten times. For the CDR3, the DNA is TGTGCCACAAGGACAGGGGATACCTACGAGCAGTACTTC. Residues: CATRTGDTYEQYF. The V and J genes are TRBV15 and TRBJ2-7, with 9 bases lining up with TRBD1. Germline CDR1 reads LNHNV; CDR2 reads YYDKDF (reference sequence). The CDR3 runs to 13 residues. J was trimmed by 2 bases and V by 9 bases; bases with no gene match: 5.

Comments on this clonotype: The CDR3 carries no conserved terminal phenylalanine or tryptophan, so it likely arises from a read error. V and J are TRBV29-1 and TRBJ2-1, with no clear D. The length of the CDR3 is 13 residues. Germline values: CDR1 SQVTM, CDR2 ANQGSEA. The CDR3 sequence: CSVCPETYNEQFS. The CDR3 DNA reads TGCAGCGTTTGCCCAGAAACCTACAACGAGCAGTTCTCC.

About this clonotype itself: A much larger clone differs from this one at a single base, so this may be a read error. This rearrangement joins TRBV7-9 to TRBJ1-3, with TRBD1 matching over 7 bases. Germline CDR1 and CDR2: SEHNR and FQNEAQ (reference sequence). V lost 3 bases and J lost 2; bases outside the gene matches: 7. This CDR3 has 16 amino acids. CDR3 amino acids: CASSFLSQGPGNTIYF. CDR3 in DNA: TGTGCCAGCAGCTTCTTATCACAGGGGCCTGGAAACACCATATATTTT. The whole variable domain, filled in from reference TRBV7-9 and TRBJ1-3, reads DTGVSQNPRHKITKRGQNVTFRCDPISEHNRLYWYRQTLGQGPEFLTYFQNEAQLEKSRLLSDRFSAERPKGSFSTLEIQRTEQGDSAMYLCASSFLSQGPGNTIYFGEGSWLTVV.

This clonotype has at least ten counts. The chain has TRBV29-1 and TRBJ2-3, with 9 bases aligning to TRBD2. Germline V lookup: CDR1 SQVTM, CDR2 ANQGSEA. The CDR3 runs 15 residues. Germline trimming cut 6 bases from V and 3 bases from J; bases unmatched to any gene: 10. In DNA, the CDR3 is TGCAGCGTGAAGATGCTCGCGGGGGGGACAGATACGCAGTATTTT. It yields the protein CSVKMLAGGTDTQYF.

As for this clonotype: One end of the junction does not line up with germline, which may come from a read error. The V gene is TRBV7-9, the J gene TRBJ2-7; TRBD1 matches 7 bases. The CDR3 is 13 residues long. Germline V gene lookup returns CDR1 SEHNR and CDR2 FQNEAQ (reference sequence). CDR3 nucleotide sequence: TGTGCCAGCAGCACGACAGGGCCCCACGAGCAGAACTTC. The encoded protein is CASSTTGPHEQNF.

This clonotype has ten or more counts. The V gene is TRBV5-1, the J gene TRBJ2-3; no reliable D call. The CDR3 spans 12 residues. The germline gives CDR1 SGHRS, CDR2 YFSETQ. V shed 0 bases and J shed 5 bases, with 4 bases lying between them. This CDR3 reads CASSLGGDTQYF. The CDR3 DNA is TGCGCCAGCAGCTTGGGGGGAGATACGCAGTATTTT.

This clonotype was counted ten times or more. V gene TRBV10-2 combines with J gene TRBJ2-3; TRBD2 aligns across 8 bases. The length of the CDR3 is 20 residues. Germline loops: CDR1 WSHSY, CDR2 SAAADI. V lost 2 bases and J lost 1; bases outside the gene matches: 17. DNA for the CDR3: TGCGCCAGCAGTGAGCCCGGGGGTAGCGGGGACCTAGCGGGCACAGATACGCAGTATTTT. It codes for CASSEPGGSGDLAGTDTQYF.

Ten or more counts support this clonotype. The chain combines TRBV27 with TRBJ2-5, with D unresolved. Trimming pared 0 bases from V and 1 base from J, leaving 3 bases between. Germline lookup yields CDR1 MNHEY and CDR2 SMNVEV (reference sequence). The CDR3 totals 13 residues. CDR3 sequence: CASSLSAQETQYF. The CDR3 DNA sequence: TGTGCCAGCAGTTTATCGGCCCAAGAGACCCAGTACTTC.

This clonotype appeared many times. The chain links TRBV7-9 to TRBJ1-4; D is unresolved. Trimming left V 9 bases short and J 6 bases short, with 17 bases between. This CDR3 contains 14 residues. Germline values: CDR1 SEHNR, CDR2 FQNEAQ (reference sequence). The CDR3 loop is CASSQVGVDEKLFF. CDR3 coding DNA: TGTGCCAGTAGCCAAGTAGGAGTCGATGAAAAACTGTTTTTT.

As regards this clonotype: A much larger clone is a single base away; this may be a read error. In DNA form, the CDR3 reads TGTGCCAGCAGTCCGAGGGCCAACGTCCTGACTTTC. This codes for CASSPRANVLTF. The rearrangement joins TRBV27 to TRBJ2-6; no definite D call. CDR3 length: 12 amino acids. V lost 5 bases, J lost 5 bases, and 4 bases lay in between. The germline V gene has CDR1 MNHEY and CDR2 SMNVEV (reference sequence).

The sample holds many counts of this clonotype. The J gene is TRBJ2-2, the V gene TRBV5-1; a possible D gene is TRBD1 (6 bases). V was cut by 6 bases and J by 1 base, with 13 bases left in between. There are 15 residues in the CDR3. From germline, CDR1 is SGHRS and CDR2 YFSETQ. CDR3 residues: CASKPWTENTGELFF. The CDR3 DNA reads as TGCGCCAGCAAACCCTGGACAGAGAACACCGGGGAGCTGTTTTTT.

The rearrangement uses TRBV4-3 and TRBJ2-3; 10 nucleotides line up with TRBD2. Unmatched junction bases numbered 20, after V lost 4 bases and J lost 4 bases. CDR3 length: 20 residues. Germline assignment: CDR1 LGHNA and CDR2 YSLEER. The chain's CDR3 is CASSPRAAGGITDLADTQYF. The CDR3 DNA follows: TGCGCCAGCAGCCCCCGCGCAGCGGGGGGGATAACCGACTTAGCAGATACGCAGTATTTT.

Points on this clonotype: The junction departs from the called germline gene at one end, perhaps through a read error. The chain combines TRBV6-2 or TRBV6-3 with TRBJ1-2; the D gene is possibly TRBD1 (6 bases). The CDR3 sequence is 13 residues long. Germline lookup yields CDR1 MNHEY and CDR2 SVGEGT. CDR3 amino acids: CAGSFGGGYGYTF. CDR3 nucleotides: TGTGCCGGCAGTTTCGGGGGCGGCTATGGCTACACCTTC.

This clonotype occurred many times. V is TRBV6-7 and J is TRBJ2-3; D perhaps matches TRBD2 (5 bases). TRBV6-7 is treated as an ORF (open reading frame) with a function not yet certain. V was pared by 2 bases and J by 5 bases, with 5 bases between. The CDR3 sequence is 12 residues long. The CDR3, as DNA: TGTGCCAGCAGTTACCGGGGAGATACGCAGTATTTT. This gives the protein CASSYRGDTQYF.